The rows below give T cell receptor beta chains drawn from one sample of a study of blood T cell repertoires in COVID-19. The table came from immunoSEQ multiplex PCR; TCRdb's copy has only in-frame clones and leaves some out. The table includes 200,000 to 300,000 clones, 75% to 85% detected once. The sequencing sample was made of peripheral blood. The receptors come from a woman older than 75 with COVID-19, enrolled during active disease. Both conserved end residues are part of each CDR3. The D gene is left open where the match is weak. Clone size, where shown, is once, few, many, or a class for clones that have expanded.

j_gene	abundance	v_gene	d_gene	CDR3aa	CDR3nt
TRBJ2-6	-	TRBV3-1/TRBV3-2	TRBD1	CASSRQGSGANVLTF	TGTGCCAGCAGCCGACAGGGGTCTGGGGCCAACGTCCTGACTTTC
TRBJ1-5	few	TRBV30	TRBD1	CAWTTTGNQPQHF	TGTGCCTGGACGACGACAGGGAATCAGCCCCAGCATTTT
TRBJ2-1	-	TRBV7-8	TRBD2	CASSLPAGGYNEQFF	TGTGCCAGCAGCTTACCAGCGGGAGGCTACAATGAGCAGTTCTTC
TRBJ2-1	-	TRBV9	-	CASSVALGSSGEQFF	TGTGCCAGCAGCGTAGCACTAGGTAGCAGTGGTGAGCAGTTCTTC
TRBJ1-2	-	TRBV14	TRBD1	CASSHTGVNGYTF	TGTGCCAGCAGCCATACAGGGGTAAATGGCTACACCTTC
TRBJ2-3	-	TRBV5-4	TRBD2	CASSLGRVAGVDTQYF	TGTGCCAGCAGCCTGGGGAGGGTAGCGGGAGTCGATACGCAGTATTTT
TRBJ1-3	-	TRBV28	-	CASSTLGGHSGNTIYF	TGTGCCAGCAGTACCCTAGGTGGACACTCTGGAAACACCATATATTTT
TRBJ2-7	-	TRBV28	TRBD1	CASRRSTGGSYEQYF	TGTGCCAGCCGTAGATCGACAGGGGGCTCTTACGAGCAGTACTTC
TRBJ1-2	-	TRBV2	TRBD1	CAISRDSRYGYTF	TGTGCCATAAGCCGGGACAGTCGCTATGGCTACACCTTC
TRBJ1-1	-	TRBV19	-	CASSEMWGGEAFF	TGTGCCAGTAGTGAGATGTGGGGCGGTGAAGCTTTCTTT